These 20 T cell receptor beta chains came from one sample sequenced in a study of shared clonotypes between healthy human individuals. Profiling relied on immunoSEQ multiplex PCR, and the TCRdb table lists in-frame clones only, not all of them. Found here are roughly 1.4 million clones, approximately 98.5% of them singletons; the top ten hold 0.3% to 0.45%. Material for sequencing was naive CD4+ T cells sorted from blood. Subset meaning: CD45RA+ positively selected. Receptors originate from a man younger than 40 in good health.

The rearrangement joins TRBV6-6 to TRBJ1-2; D ambiguous. The CDR3 spans 11 residues. Trimming left V 6 bases short and J 8 bases short, with 10 bases between. Germline V gene data show CDR1 as MNHNY and CDR2 as SVGAGI (reference sequence). This chain's CDR3 is CASSSLGGYTF. CDR3 in DNA: TGTGCCAGCAGCTCCCTCGGCGGCTACACCTTC.

J is TRBJ2-7 and V is TRBV30; possibly TRBD1 for D (5 bases). The CDR3 totals 15 residues. The V end was cut by 0 bases, the J end by 0 bases, with 12 bases between. The germline V gene encodes CDR1 GTSNPN and CDR2 SVGIG (reference sequence). The CDR3 DNA reads TGTGCCTGGAGTGTACGGACACCCCACTCCTACGAGCAGTACTTC. Protein sequence: CAWSVRTPHSYEQYF. Complete variable domain (other parts from reference TRBV30 and TRBJ2-7): SQTIHQWPATLVQPVGSPLSLECTVEGTSNPNLYWYRQAAGRGLQLLFYSVGIGQISSEVPQNLSASRPQDRQFILSSKKLLLSDSGFYLCAWSVRTPHSYEQYFGPGTRLTVT.

J is TRBJ2-2 and V is TRBV19, with 7 nucleotides matching TRBD2. The length of the CDR3 is 13 residues. The germline V gene encodes CDR1 LNHDA and CDR2 SQIVND (reference sequence). Unmatched junction bases numbered 3, after V lost 5 bases and J lost 6 bases. CDR3 nucleotide sequence: TGTGCCAGTAGTGCGACTAGCCCCGGGGAGCTGTTTTTT. This codes for CASSATSPGELFF.

The rearrangement joins TRBV7-2 to TRBJ2-3, with D possibly matching TRBD2 (6 bases). Trimming took 6 bases from V and 1 from J, leaving 17 bases between them. There are 16 residues in the CDR3. Germline CDR1 is SGHTA and CDR2 is FQGNSA. The CDR3 region is CASSRGLGGGTDTQYF. CDR3 nucleotides: TGTGCCAGCAGTCGTGGGCTAGGAGGGGGCACAGATACGCAGTATTTT.

The chain uses TRBV5-6 and TRBJ1-5; TRBD1 matches 8 bases. The V and J ends lost 1 base and 6 bases, in that order; junction bases with no gene match: 3. CDR1 and CDR2 from the germline V gene are SGHDT and YYEEEE. The length of the CDR3 is 14 residues. The CDR3, as DNA: TGTGCCAGCAGCTTGCAGGGGGCAGGTCAGCCCCAGCATTTT. Its translation is CASSLQGAGQPQHF.

J is TRBJ1-2 and V is TRBV9, with D possibly being TRBD1 (5 bases). This CDR3 is built from 16 residues. The germline V gene encodes CDR1 SGDLS and CDR2 YYNGEE. V lost 0 bases to trimming and J lost 8 bases, with 20 bases between them. In DNA, the CDR3 is TGTGCCAGCAGCGTAGCTGGGGCCGGGGAGGGCTGGGGCTACACCTTC. This codes for CASSVAGAGEGWGYTF. The full variable domain, its missing parts supplied by reference TRBV9 and TRBJ1-2, is DSGVTQTPKHLITATGQRVTLRCSPRSGDLSVYWYQQSLDQGLQFLIQYYNGEERAKGNILERFSAQQFPDLHSELNLSSLELGDSALYFCASSVAGAGEGWGYTFGSGTRLTVV.

This rearrangement joins TRBV30 to TRBJ2-7; D gene ambiguous. The CDR3 covers 15 residues. Germline V lookup: CDR1 GTSNPN, CDR2 SVGIG (reference sequence). Trimming shortened V by 0 bases and J by 2 bases, and 14 bases separated the two germline ends. The CDR3 DNA is TGTGCCTGGAGTGTATGGGGAACGGTGACCTACGAGCAGTACTTC. Its protein is CAWSVWGTVTYEQYF. Supplemented by reference TRBV30 and TRBJ2-7, the full variable domain reads SQTIHQWPATLVQPVGSPLSLECTVEGTSNPNLYWYRQAAGRGLQLLFYSVGIGQISSEVPQNLSASRPQDRQFILSSKKLLLSDSGFYLCAWSVWGTVTYEQYFGPGTRLTVT.

The CDR3 nucleotides are TGTGCCAGCTCACCGGCTAGCTCCCCGCAGTATTTT. It encodes CASSPASSPQYF. The chain uses TRBV18 and TRBJ2-3; D is possibly TRBD2 (5 bases). Germline assignment: CDR1 KGHSH and CDR2 LQKENI. V lost 3 bases to trimming and J lost 10 bases, with 11 bases between them. The length of the CDR3 is 12 residues.

About this clone: Other nucleotide sequences from this sample produce the same CDR3. This rearrangement joins TRBV5-1 to TRBJ2-1; no firm D call. The V gene's germline CDR1 is SGHRS and CDR2 YFSETQ. Between the trimmed V and J ends, which lost 5 bases and 2 bases, there was a span of 8 bases. The CDR3 length is 13 residues. The CDR3 DNA reads as TGCGCCAGCAGAAGGGCCGCCTACAATGAGCAGTTCTTC. The encoded protein is CASRRAAYNEQFF. Filled out from reference TRBV5-1 and TRBJ2-1, the complete variable domain reads KAGVTQTPRYLIKTRGQQVTLSCSPISGHRSVSWYQQTPGQGLQFLFEYFSETQRNKGNFPGRFSGRQFSNSRSEMNVSTLELGDSALYLCASRRAAYNEQFFGPGTRLTVL.

The chain employs TRBV7-9 and TRBJ2-7; 7 bases map to TRBD2. CDR1 is SEHNR, CDR2 FQNEAQ, per germline (reference sequence). J lost 4 bases, V lost 5 bases, and 14 bases had no gene match. The CDR3 is made up of 16 amino acids. CDR3 loop: CASSPGVAGRAYEQYF. CDR3 DNA sequence: TGTGCCAGCAGCCCGGGAGTAGCGGGTAGGGCGTACGAGCAGTACTTC.

This chain joins TRBV5-6 and TRBJ1-2, with 8 bases lining up with TRBD1. The V gene's germline CDR1 is SGHDT and CDR2 YYEEEE. V shed 9 bases, J shed 1 base, and the junction held 14 bases outside the gene matches. The CDR3 consists of 16 residues. Written as DNA, the CDR3 is TGTGCCACCAGTCTGGTGCAGGGGGCCTTTAACTATGGCTACACCTTC. It specifies CATSLVQGAFNYGYTF.

The J gene is TRBJ2-7, the V gene TRBV18; 7 positions match TRBD1. This CDR3 contains 14 residues. Germline CDR1 KGHSH, CDR2 LQKENI. Trimming at V came to 3 bases and at J to 6 bases, leaving 8 bases not matched to a gene. The CDR3 spells CASSPQGEFSEQYF. Here the CDR3 DNA reads TGTGCCAGCTCACCCCAGGGGGAGTTTAGCGAGCAGTACTTC. Based on the CDR3 plus reference TRBV18 and TRBJ2-7, the full variable domain is NAGVMQNPRHLVRRRGQEARLRCSPMKGHSHVYWYRQLPEEGLKFMVYLQKENIIDESGMPKERFSAEFPKEGPSILRIQQVVRGDSAAYFCASSPQGEFSEQYFGPGTRLTVT.

As for this clone: Other DNA variants within this sample encode the same CDR3. V gene TRBV9 combines with J gene TRBJ2-2; D is unclear. The CDR3 length is 14 residues. V was clipped by 0 bases and J by 6 bases, with 9 bases between them. Per germline, CDR1 SGDLS and CDR2 YYNGEE. The CDR3 spells CASSVVGSPGELFF. CDR3 in DNA: TGTGCCAGCAGCGTAGTCGGATCCCCCGGGGAGCTGTTTTTT. Full variable domain (missing parts from reference TRBV9 and TRBJ2-2): DSGVTQTPKHLITATGQRVTLRCSPRSGDLSVYWYQQSLDQGLQFLIQYYNGEERAKGNILERFSAQQFPDLHSELNLSSLELGDSALYFCASSVVGSPGELFFGEGSRLTVL.

This chain links TRBV4-3 with TRBJ2-1; D remains unclear. Per germline, CDR1 LGHNA and CDR2 YSLEER. V lost 0 bases to trimming and J lost 9 bases, with 12 bases between them. This CDR3 spans 14 amino acids. The CDR3 here is CASSQERPAGEQFF. The CDR3 bases are TGCGCCAGCAGCCAAGAACGGCCCGCCGGTGAGCAGTTCTTC.

The chain uses TRBV10-3 and TRBJ1-5, with 8 bases matching TRBD1. The germline V gene has CDR1 ENHRY and CDR2 SYGVKD. V gave up 0 bases and J gave up 4 bases; unmatched junction bases: 2. The CDR3 spans 15 residues. CDR3 in amino acids: CAISESQGGNQPQHF. CDR3 in DNA: TGTGCCATCAGTGAGTCACAGGGGGGAAATCAGCCCCAGCATTTT.

The chain couples TRBV14 to TRBJ2-1; no definite D call. Germline loops: CDR1 SGHDN, CDR2 FVKESK. Trimming pared 3 bases from V and 8 bases from J, leaving 17 bases between. The CDR3 is 15 amino acids. CDR3 amino acids: CASSQWGRPNYEQFF. The CDR3 DNA is TGTGCCAGCAGCCAGTGGGGAAGGCCGAACTATGAGCAGTTCTTC.

V and J are TRBV5-4 and TRBJ2-2; 8 bases are shared with TRBD2. There are 15 residues in the CDR3. With 4 bases clipped from V and 0 bases from J, the junction kept 2 bases outside the gene matches. Germline V gives CDR1 SGHNT, CDR2 YYREEE (reference sequence). CDR3 loop: CASSLSGANTGELFF. The CDR3, as DNA: TGTGCCAGCAGCCTTAGCGGGGCGAACACCGGGGAGCTGTTTTTT.

The rearrangement uses TRBV18 and TRBJ2-7; 8 bases agree with TRBD2. The ends lost 3 bases at V and 7 bases at J; junction bases unmatched: 5. Germline V gene lookup returns CDR1 KGHSH and CDR2 LQKENI. The CDR3 totals 13 residues. This CDR3 is CASSPGLGPEQYF. In DNA, the CDR3 is TGTGCCAGCTCACCGGGACTAGGACCTGAGCAGTACTTC.

DNA for the CDR3: TGTGCCAGCTCACCCCCCCAGGGGGCGCAAGTCGGGGAGCTGTTTTTT. This encodes CASSPPQGAQVGELFF. The V gene is TRBV18, the J gene TRBJ2-2; TRBD1 aligns across 8 bases. V shed 3 bases, J shed 7 bases, and the junction held 10 bases outside the gene matches. The CDR3 totals 16 residues. Germline values: CDR1 KGHSH, CDR2 LQKENI.

This sequence joins TRBV6-4 and TRBJ2-3, with D possibly being TRBD1 (6 bases). Germline CDR1 MRHNA, CDR2 SNTAGT. This CDR3 comprises 14 residues. V lost 4 bases to trimming and J lost 3 bases, with 11 bases between them. The CDR3 sequence is CASSATGLTDTQYF. CDR3 DNA: TGTGCCAGCAGTGCGACAGGTTTAACAGATACGCAGTATTTT.